This TCR beta chain appears in the sequencing data of a study of blood T cells in healthy people across ages. V was clipped by 0 bases and J by 4 bases, with 12 bases between them. The CDR3 has 15 residues. Germline V gives CDR1 LGHNA, CDR2 YNFKEQ. The authors ran a second PCR of roughly 7 to 11 cycles using a sample-barcoded 5' primer and a J-beta primer mix. Researchers report that a template-switch adaptor with 12 random nucleotides tagged each cDNA molecule. TCRdb used MiXCR to reprocess the 5' RACE reads, holding one entry per CDR3 protein. The table records hundreds of thousands of distinct CDR3 sequences, more than 25% of them present only once. This sample also appeared in a second study, on T cells of mothers and their children. That source adds: Second-round PCR products received sample barcodes and 2-4 random nucleotides from the M1S primer. Reads obtained per mother exceeded 8.5 million TCR beta CDR3 reads, with 2.5 million to 3.5 million obtained per child. Related mother-child pairs shared slightly more overlap than unrelated pairs, but the difference was non-significant.

Sequencing was carried out using blood. The origin of this receptor is a boy younger than 18 in good health. The chain uses TRBV4-2 and TRBJ1-2, with a tentative D call TRBD1 (5 bases). Here the CDR3 reads CASSQDGKTAYGYTF. CDR3 nucleotides: TGTGCCAGCAGCCAAGATGGGAAGACAGCCTATGGCTACACCTTC.